This T cell receptor (beta chain) was identified during a study of blood T cell repertoires in COVID-19. The CDR3 loop spans 18 amino acids. In germline, CDR1 is LGHDT, CDR2 YNNKEL (reference sequence). The ends were cut back, 0 bases at V and 4 bases at J, with 19 bases in the middle. Generated by immunoSEQ multiplex PCR, the TCRdb table keeps only in-frame clones and is missing some. Counted here are about 270,000 clones, around nine tenths occurring once; the ten biggest clones make up about 8.7%. The chain combines TRBV3-1 (or the pseudogene TRBV3-2) with TRBJ1-5; TRBD1 is a possible D gene (6 bases). Material for sequencing was peripheral blood. The clonotype comes from a man in his forties or fifties with active or convalescent COVID-19. The CDR3 coding sequence is TGTGCCAGCAGCCAAGATGATGGTGGGGGGGCATCTAATCAGCCCCAGCATTTT. Encoded protein: CASSQDDGGGASNQPQHF.